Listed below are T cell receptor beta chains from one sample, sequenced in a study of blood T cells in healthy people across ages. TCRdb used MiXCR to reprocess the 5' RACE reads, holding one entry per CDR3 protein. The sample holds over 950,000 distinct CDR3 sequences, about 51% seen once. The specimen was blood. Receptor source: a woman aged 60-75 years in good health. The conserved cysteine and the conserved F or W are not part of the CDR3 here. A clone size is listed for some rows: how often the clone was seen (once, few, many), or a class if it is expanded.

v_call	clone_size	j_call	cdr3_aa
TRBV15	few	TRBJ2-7	ATSRDRGRDKASYEQY
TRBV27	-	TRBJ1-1	ASSTGMNTEAF
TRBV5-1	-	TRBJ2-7	ASSRSGTEPYEQY
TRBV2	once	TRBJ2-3	ASGLRGTQY
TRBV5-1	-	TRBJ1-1	ASSPRDRRHTEAF
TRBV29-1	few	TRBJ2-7	SVSGGSAYEQY
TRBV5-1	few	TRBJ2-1	ASSLVGTSENPYNEQF
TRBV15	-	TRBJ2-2	ATSRDHPVLAGELF
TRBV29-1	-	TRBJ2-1	SVGWRRNEQF
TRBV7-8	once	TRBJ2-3	ASSLRRDGTDTQY
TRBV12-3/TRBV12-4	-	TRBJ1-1	ASSRFDRGNTEAF
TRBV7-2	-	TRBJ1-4	ASSLDGRINEKLF
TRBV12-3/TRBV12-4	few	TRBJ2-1	ASRTGTTSYNEQF
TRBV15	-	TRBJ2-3	ATSRDRIGGADTQY
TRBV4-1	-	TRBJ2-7	ASSQGQGRHSYEQY
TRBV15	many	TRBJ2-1	ATSREASGAGYGEQF
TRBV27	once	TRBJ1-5	ASSDRGQDQPQH
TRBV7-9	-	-	ASSSHMTQATSYEQY
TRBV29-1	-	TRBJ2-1	SVDSRGSSGTEVYNEQF